This section outlines one TCR beta chain sequence together with its context. The target of this receptor is not known. The record has no base qualities; no much larger clone is one base away. The entire isolated RNA was reverse transcribed using the High Capacity cDNA Reverse Transcription Kit, and thus expressed TCRB transcripts were sequenced. Deep immunoSEQ sequencing was performed on naive, central memory and regulatory T cell samples, with an average of roughly 3.5 million total reads per sample. Sorted cells were lysed in RLT buffer, and RNA was extracted using DNase-treated RNeasy Micro or Mini kits according to cell number. To prevent cross-contamination, every cell subset was processed on its own, while patient and healthy donor samples were processed together. The immunoSEQ multiplex PCR was used to amplify TCRB sequences from cDNA, generating 87-bp fragments that spanned the CDR3 region. The amplicons were sequenced using the Illumina HiSeq platform. The original methods were these. PCR bias was computationally corrected using synthetic template baselines, reads within Hamming distance 2 were collapsed, and singletons that could not be merged were discarded. Reads were aligned against IMGT so that V, D and J genes, CDR3 length and insertions or deletions at six rearrangement sites could be assigned. Within each subset, clonotype counts were normalized to the number of sorted cells before true diversity and Gini coefficients were calculated with the tcR R package. The overlap coefficient, calculated on TCRB nucleotide sequences, was used to quantify repertoire sharing. The table comes from immuneACCESS by way of TCRdb, which keeps in-frame sequences with V and J called. Part of the clones is missing from these tables; in studies checked, under half for an unresolved V gene and the rest for unknown reasons. The V and J calls and clone size were taken over from that table, and D and trimming were inferred from the DNA. The sample records about 160,000 clones, about 9% of which are singletons. Around 0.56% of the sample goes to the ten largest clones.

From each donor, a single peripheral blood sample of roughly 0.11 L on average was drawn into heparinised tubes. Naive, central memory, regulatory and stem cell-like memory CD4+ T cells were sorted on a BD FACSAria II using a panel including CD45RO, CCR7, CD25, CD127, CD95 and CD27. Purity was above 95% for every sorted population. PBMCs were isolated immediately by Lymphoprep density gradient centrifugation and stained directly without culture. So that batch effects would be minimized, each experiment stained and sorted samples in pairs, pairing one healthy donor with one patient. The data derive from a study of beta chain features in type 1 diabetes (dated 2018 in TCRdb). For the wider study: Mean age, gender distribution, total cell number and subset yield did not differ between patients and healthy donors. A total of 90 million to 120 million sorted cells were examined across all samples, and a strong correlation was observed between cell number per subset and RNA yield. The study compared the TCRB repertoires of sorted circulating CD4+ T cell subsets in recently diagnosed type 1 diabetes patients with those in matched healthy donors. Regulatory and stem cell-like memory subsets were isolated from only 8 patients and roughly eight healthy donors, whereas naive and central memory subsets came from all 30 or so donors.

Broad study findings and their caveats: Only small numbers of individuals were included in the HLA sub-analyses, which left unresolved whether HLA type had any influence on TCRB rearrangement. The naive, central memory and regulatory TCRB repertoires appeared to resemble one another more closely among patients than among healthy donors. Patients with type 1 diabetes made fewer insertions and deleted more nucleotides at VDJ recombination sites, implying thymic rearrangement abnormalities. Shorter templates might be favored by PCR, yet because patient and control samples were amplified and corrected together, any such skew would affect both groups equally. Because cDNA rather than genomic DNA was sequenced, highly expressing activated cells could have been over-represented, although no difference in activation and CD3 levels was found between groups. Type 1 diabetes patients showed a moderate but significant shortening of TCRB CDR3 length in all four CD4+ subsets.

The CDR3 starts with the cysteine, ends with the phenylalanine, and has 13 residues. Solely the CDR3 DNA is kept, with 39 bases framed from the first base. CDR1 and CDR2 are read off the germline V gene as SGHAT and FQNNGV. The trim is 1 base for V and 8 bases for J, with a gap of 8 bases between the germline ends. The sequence links TRBV11-2 to TRBJ1-4; the D gene identity is not certain. The TCR sequence derives from a young woman with type 1 diabetes. The source material was central memory CD4+ T cells from blood. The CDR3 here reads CASSLGSREKLFF. At the DNA level, the sequence is TGTGCCAGCAGCTTAGGCTCGAGGGAAAAACTGTTTTTT.